This TCR beta chain was obtained from a study of blood T cell repertoires in COVID-19. Only in-frame clones appear in the TCRdb table, and some are missing; sequencing was by immunoSEQ multiplex PCR. The table has about 200,000 clones, approximately 85% seen once. The CDR3 length is 13 residues. V lost 3 bases, J lost 5 bases, and 3 bases stayed unmatched. The receptor's source is a woman of 80 years or more with acute or convalescent COVID-19. The genes are TRBV12-3 or TRBV12-4 and TRBJ1-2; TRBD1 aligns across 7 bases. What was sequenced was peripheral blood. This CDR3 is CASSLTGSYGYTF. CDR3 DNA: TGTGCCAGCAGTTTGACAGGGTCTTATGGCTACACCTTC.